Listed below are T cell receptor beta chains from one sample, sequenced in a study of cytomegalovirus exposure and HLA in healthy donors. The method was immunoSEQ multiplex PCR; TCRdb's version includes in-frame clones alone and lacks a portion of them. The sample yields around 150,000 clones, roughly 89% seen once. Sequenced: PBMCs. These TCRs come from a woman aged 25 to 45 in good health and CMV-seronegative. Both conserved end residues are trimmed from each CDR3.

TRBJ2-1	TRBV15	ATSFRRTDEQF
TRBJ2-6	TRBV5-1	ASRKGQSISGANVLT
TRBJ2-7	TRBV5-1	ASNPGQGKHSYEQY
TRBJ1-3	TRBV5-1	ASSLGSRGNTIY
TRBJ1-1	TRBV6-5	ASSYQGNTEAF
TRBJ2-3	TRBV5-4	ASSLGGTSTDTQY
TRBJ1-1	TRBV27	ASSLDFGGRTLEAF
TRBJ1-5	TRBV29-1	SVADFGAGGQPQH
TRBJ2-1	TRBV19	ASSWGRAFNEQF
TRBJ1-6	TRBV5-4	ASSPPGGISPLH
TRBJ1-1	TRBV6-4	ASRQGYVDTEAF
TRBJ2-1	TRBV19	AIRDRGQSEQF
TRBJ1-5	TRBV28	ASSLGVTNQPQH
TRBJ1-2	TRBV6-5	ASSYRTSGAPSGYT
TRBJ2-7	TRBV12-5	ASGLKGQGGYEQY
TRBJ2-3	TRBV7-8	ASSPSGLAGSTDTQY
TRBJ1-1	TRBV19	ASSLSRGFGNTEAF
TRBJ1-3	TRBV5-1	ASREPSSGNTIY
TRBJ2-7	TRBV4-2	ASSQEVSYEQY
TRBJ2-1	TRBV4-1	ASSPQAIAGEQF
TRBJ2-2	TRBV5-1	ASSLAHRGITGELF
TRBJ1-1	TRBV11-2	ASSLTGTEAF